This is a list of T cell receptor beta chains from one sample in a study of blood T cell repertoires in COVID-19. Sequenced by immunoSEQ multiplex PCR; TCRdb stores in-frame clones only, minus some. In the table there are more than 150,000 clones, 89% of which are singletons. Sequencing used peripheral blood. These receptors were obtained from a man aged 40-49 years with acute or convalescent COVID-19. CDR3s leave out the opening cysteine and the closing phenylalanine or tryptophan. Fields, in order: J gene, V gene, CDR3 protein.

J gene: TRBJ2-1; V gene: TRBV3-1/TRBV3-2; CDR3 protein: ASSQLQPLAGNYNEQF
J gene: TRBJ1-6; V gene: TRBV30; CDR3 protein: AWTLTGGSPLH
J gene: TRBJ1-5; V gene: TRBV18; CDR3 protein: ASSPGPGTDQPQH
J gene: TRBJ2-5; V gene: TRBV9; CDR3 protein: ASSDGTGKETQY
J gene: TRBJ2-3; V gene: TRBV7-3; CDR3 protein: ASSPVGPSTDTQY
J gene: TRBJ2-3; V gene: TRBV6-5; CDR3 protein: ASSYFHGDTQY
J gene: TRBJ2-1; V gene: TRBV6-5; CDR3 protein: ASSRDRGNPNEQF
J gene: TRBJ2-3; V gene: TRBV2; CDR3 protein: ASRELAGGGADTQY
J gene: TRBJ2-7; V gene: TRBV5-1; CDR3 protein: ASSSGTGGYEQY
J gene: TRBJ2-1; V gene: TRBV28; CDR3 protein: ASSLGQRYNEQF
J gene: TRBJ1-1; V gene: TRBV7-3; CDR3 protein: ASRSGLNRGRRDAEAF
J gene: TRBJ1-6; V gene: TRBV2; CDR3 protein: VTGQGNSPLH
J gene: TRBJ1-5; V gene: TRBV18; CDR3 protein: ASSLAMAGEQPQH
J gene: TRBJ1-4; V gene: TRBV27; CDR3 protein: ASSQKRAGEEKLF
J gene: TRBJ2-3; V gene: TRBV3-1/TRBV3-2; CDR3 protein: ASSKPGQDSDTQY
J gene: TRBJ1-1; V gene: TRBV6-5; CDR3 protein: ASSHLGGREAF
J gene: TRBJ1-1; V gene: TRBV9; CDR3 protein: ASSATGGKNTEAF
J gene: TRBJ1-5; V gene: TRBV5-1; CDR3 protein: ASSLDSGISQPQH
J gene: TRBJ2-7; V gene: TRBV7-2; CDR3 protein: ASSQGLRGLAYEQY
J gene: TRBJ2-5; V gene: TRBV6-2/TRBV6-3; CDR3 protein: ASSYGGETQY
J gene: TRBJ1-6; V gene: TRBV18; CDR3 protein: ASSDSQGTVSPLH
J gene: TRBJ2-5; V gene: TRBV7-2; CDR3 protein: ASSFNRGIETQY
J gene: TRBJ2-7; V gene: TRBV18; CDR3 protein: ASSPGGQGFSYEQY
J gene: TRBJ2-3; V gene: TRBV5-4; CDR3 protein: ASSLGGTGGTDTQY
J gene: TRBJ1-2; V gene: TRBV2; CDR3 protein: ASSVAGTGGSGYT
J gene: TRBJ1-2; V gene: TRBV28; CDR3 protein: ASSKQAPGYT
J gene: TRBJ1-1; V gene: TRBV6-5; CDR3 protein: ASSATRMAEAF
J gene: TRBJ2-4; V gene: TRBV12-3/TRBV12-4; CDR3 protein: ASSLAGGNIQY
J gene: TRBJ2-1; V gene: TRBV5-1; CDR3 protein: ASSTTGGAATYNEQF
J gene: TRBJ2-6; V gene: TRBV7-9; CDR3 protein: ASSTKRLAGGASGANVLT
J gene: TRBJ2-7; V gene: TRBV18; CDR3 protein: ASSQAGGPYEQY
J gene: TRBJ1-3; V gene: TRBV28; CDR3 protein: ASSFGDRGNTIY
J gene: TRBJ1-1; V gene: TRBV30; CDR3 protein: AWVVRLNTEAF
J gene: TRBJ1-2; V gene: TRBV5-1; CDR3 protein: ASSRDSSYGYT
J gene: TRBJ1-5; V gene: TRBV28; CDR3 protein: ASTTQGASNQPQH
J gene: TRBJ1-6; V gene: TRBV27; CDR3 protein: ASSRGQGFNSPLH